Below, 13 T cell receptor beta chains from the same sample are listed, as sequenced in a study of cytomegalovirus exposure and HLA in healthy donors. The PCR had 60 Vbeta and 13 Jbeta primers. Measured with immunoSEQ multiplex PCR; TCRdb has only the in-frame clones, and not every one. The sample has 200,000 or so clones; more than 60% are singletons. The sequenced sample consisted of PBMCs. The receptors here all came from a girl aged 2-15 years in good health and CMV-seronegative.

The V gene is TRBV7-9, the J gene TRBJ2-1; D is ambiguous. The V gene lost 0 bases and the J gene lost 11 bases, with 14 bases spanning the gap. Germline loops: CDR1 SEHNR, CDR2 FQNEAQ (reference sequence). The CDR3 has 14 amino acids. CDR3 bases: TGTGCCAGCAGCTTAGCTGAGCGAGCGTGGAAGCAGTTCTTC. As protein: CASSLAERAWKQFF.

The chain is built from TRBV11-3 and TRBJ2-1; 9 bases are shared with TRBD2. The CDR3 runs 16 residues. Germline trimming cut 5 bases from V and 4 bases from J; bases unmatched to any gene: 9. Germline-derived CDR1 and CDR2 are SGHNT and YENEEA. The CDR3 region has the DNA TGTGCCAGCAGCGAAAGAGCGGGGGGTCGATACAATGAGCAGTTCTTC. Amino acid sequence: CASSERAGGRYNEQFF. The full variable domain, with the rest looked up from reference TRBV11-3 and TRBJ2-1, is EAGVVQSPRYKIIEKKQPVAFWCNPISGHNTLYWYLQNLGQGPELLIRYENEEAVDDSQLPKDRFSAERLKGVDSTLKIQPAELGDSAVYLCASSERAGGRYNEQFFGPGTRLTVL.

CDR3 DNA sequence: TGTGCCAGCAGCCAAGATCCGCAGGGGGCGAGGCTCTACGAGCAGTACTTC. Encoded protein: CASSQDPQGARLYEQYF. The J gene is TRBJ2-7, the V gene TRBV4-2, with 8 bases identical to TRBD1. V gave up 0 bases and J gave up 3 bases; unmatched junction bases: 10. The CDR3 spans 17 residues. Germline CDR1 is LGHNA and CDR2 is YNFKEQ.

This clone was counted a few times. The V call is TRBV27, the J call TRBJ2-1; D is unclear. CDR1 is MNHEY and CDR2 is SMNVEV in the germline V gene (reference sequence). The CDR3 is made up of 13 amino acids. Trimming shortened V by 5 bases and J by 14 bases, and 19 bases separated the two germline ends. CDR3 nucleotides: TGTGCCAGCAGTCTGGCACAGACCTATCCGGAGTTCTTC. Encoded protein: CASSLAQTYPEFF.

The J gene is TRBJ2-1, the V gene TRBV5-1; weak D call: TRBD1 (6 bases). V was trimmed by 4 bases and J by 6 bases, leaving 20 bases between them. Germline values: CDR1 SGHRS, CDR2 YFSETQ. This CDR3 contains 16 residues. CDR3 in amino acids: CASSLLRDTTLNEQFF. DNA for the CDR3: TGCGCCAGCAGCCTACTCCGGGACACTACCCTCAATGAGCAGTTCTTC.

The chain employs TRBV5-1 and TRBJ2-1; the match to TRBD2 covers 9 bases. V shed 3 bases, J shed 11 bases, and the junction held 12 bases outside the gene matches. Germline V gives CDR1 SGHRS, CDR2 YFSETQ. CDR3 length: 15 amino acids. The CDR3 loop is CASSYISGGLDQQFF. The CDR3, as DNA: TGCGCCAGCAGCTATATCAGCGGGGGGCTTGATCAGCAGTTCTTC.

Here the CDR3 DNA reads TGTGCCAGCAGTTACTTCGGGACTAGCTCCTACGAGCAGTACTTC. Encoded protein: CASSYFGTSSYEQYF. The V call is TRBV6-5, the J call TRBJ2-7, with 8 bases that match TRBD2. Germline V CDR1 and CDR2: MNHEY, SVGAGI. The ends lost 1 base at V and 0 bases at J; junction bases unmatched: 2. The CDR3 is 15 amino acids.

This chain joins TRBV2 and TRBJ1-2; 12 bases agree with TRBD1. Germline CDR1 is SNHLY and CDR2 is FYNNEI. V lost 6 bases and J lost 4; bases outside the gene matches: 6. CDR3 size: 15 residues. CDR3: CASRGGTGGRYGYTF. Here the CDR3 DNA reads TGTGCCAGCAGGGGGGGGACAGGGGGCCGCTATGGCTACACCTTC.

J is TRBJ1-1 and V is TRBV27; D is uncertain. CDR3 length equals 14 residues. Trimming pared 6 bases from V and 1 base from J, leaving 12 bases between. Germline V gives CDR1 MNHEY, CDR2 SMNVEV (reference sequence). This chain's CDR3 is CASSWSSGNTEAFF. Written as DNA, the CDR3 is TGTGCCAGCAGCTGGTCGAGCGGGAACACTGAAGCTTTCTTT.

The CDR3: CASSSRGAPNVNTEAFF. The CDR3 DNA is TGTGCCAGCAGCTCCCGGGGGGCCCCAAACGTGAACACTGAAGCTTTCTTT. This rearrangement joins TRBV7-6 to TRBJ1-1; D possibly corresponds to TRBD1 (6 bases). V lost 4 bases and J lost 0, with 18 bases in between. The CDR3 runs 17 residues. Per germline, CDR1 SGHVS and CDR2 FNYEAQ.

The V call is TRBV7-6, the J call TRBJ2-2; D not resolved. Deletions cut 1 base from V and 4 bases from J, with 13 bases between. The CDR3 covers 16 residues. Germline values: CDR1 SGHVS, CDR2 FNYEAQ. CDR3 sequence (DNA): TGTGCCAGCAGCTTAGAACTACCCTCTGGCACCGGGGAGCTGTTTTTT. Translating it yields CASSLELPSGTGELFF. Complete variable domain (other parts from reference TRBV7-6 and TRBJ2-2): GAGVSQSPRYKVTKRGQDVALRCDPISGHVSLYWYRQALGQGPEFLTYFNYEAQQDKSGLPNDRFSAERPEGSISTLTIQRTEQRDSAMYRCASSLELPSGTGELFFGEGSRLTVL.

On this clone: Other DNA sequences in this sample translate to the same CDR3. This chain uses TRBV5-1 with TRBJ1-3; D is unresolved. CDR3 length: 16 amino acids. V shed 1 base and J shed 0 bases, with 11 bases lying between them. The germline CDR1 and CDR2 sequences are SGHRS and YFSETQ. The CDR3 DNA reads TGCGCCAGCAGCTTGTCTACCGGCGGCTCTGGAAACACCATATATTTT. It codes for CASSLSTGGSGNTIYF.

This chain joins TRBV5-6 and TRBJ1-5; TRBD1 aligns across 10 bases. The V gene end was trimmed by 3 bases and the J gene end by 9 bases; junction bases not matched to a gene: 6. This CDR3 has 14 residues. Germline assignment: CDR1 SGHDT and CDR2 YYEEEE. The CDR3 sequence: CASSSGTGVRPQHF. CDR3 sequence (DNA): TGTGCCAGCAGCTCAGGGACAGGGGTACGGCCCCAGCATTTT.